In its sample, the clone carrying this TCR beta chain was seen once. Its cognate antigen is unknown. During the collection period, no donor immune events like infections were recorded. The CDR3 has 14 amino acids. Trimming left V 3 bases short and J 4 bases short, with 11 bases between. Germline values: CDR1 SEHNR, CDR2 FQNEAQ (reference sequence). The data were produced by immunoSEQ multiplex PCR, yet TCRdb's version contains in-frame clones alone and is incomplete. The repertoire holds some 100,000 clones, 88% seen once, with just under 8.5% in the top ten. The data stem from a study of identifying expanded T cells in peripheral blood. Regarding the study as a whole: Technical replicates showed about 1.2 changed clones; approximately 2 weeks 15 to 20; four weeks 19.

Sequencing was carried out using blood. The V and J genes are TRBV7-9 and TRBJ2-3; D is tentatively TRBD1 or TRBD2 (5 bases each). The receptor comes from a person between 18 and 69 years old in good health. CDR3: CASSFGEGSDTQYF. The DNA of the CDR3 is TGTGCCAGCAGCTTTGGTGAGGGGTCAGATACGCAGTATTTT.